The next 9 T cell receptor beta chains were all read from a single sample in a study of vaccination and CD4 T cells after COVID-19. Sequencing of cultured CD4+ T cell DNA used the Oncomine TCR Beta short-read assay. TCRdb recomputed calls from the PCR reads with MiXCR, one row per CDR3 protein. The profile covers fewer than 20,000 distinct CDR3 sequences, with roughly 47% appearing a single time and 3% to 4.5% taken by the ten largest. The treatment is: roughly 11-day PBMC culture with coronavirus spike peptide pools or control peptides (ViraFEST assay). These receptors' antigens are unknown. The sample taken for sequencing was CD4+ T cells from blood, cultured in vitro. The origin of the receptors is a human donor who had recovered from COVID-19.

In its sample, this clonotype was seen a few times. This chain connects TRBV7-2 to TRBJ1-2; D might be TRBD1 (5 bases). Trimming stripped 5 bases from V and 3 bases from J, with 19 bases between. Germline assignment: CDR1 SGHTA and CDR2 FQGNSA. The CDR3 extends over 16 amino acids. Here the CDR3 reads CASSRGGTGLYYGYTF. The CDR3 bases are TGTGCCAGCAGCCGGGGCGGGACGGGGCTTTACTATGGCTACACCTTC.

This chain uses TRBV18 with TRBJ2-7; TRBD1 matches at 10 bases. The trim removed 3 bases at V and 3 bases at J, leaving 2 bases unmatched. Germline CDR1 and CDR2: KGHSH and LQKENI. The CDR3 sequence is 14 residues long. The CDR3 DNA reads as TGTGCCAGCTCACCGGACAGGGGGGTCTACGAGCAGTACTTC. This sequence encodes CASSPDRGVYEQYF. The full variable domain, with the rest looked up from reference TRBV18 and TRBJ2-7, is NAGVMQNPRHLVRRRGQEARLRCSPMKGHSHVYWYRQLPEEGLKFMVYLQKENIIDESGMPKERFSAEFPKEGPSILRIQQVVRGDSAAYFCASSPDRGVYEQYFGPGTRLTVT.

The V gene is TRBV28, the J gene TRBJ1-4, with 7 positions matching TRBD1. Germline assignment: CDR1 MDHEN and CDR2 SYDVKM. This CDR3 is 13 amino acids long. The J segment lost 8 bases and the V segment lost 10 bases, leaving 10 bases of the junction unmatched. In DNA form, the CDR3 reads TGTGCCACCTACGGGACAGCCAGAGAAAAACTGTTTTTT. Translation: CATYGTAREKLFF. Full variable domain (outside the CDR3, taken from reference TRBV28 and TRBJ1-4): DVKVTQSSRYLVKRTGEKVFLECVQDMDHENMFWYRQDPGLGLRLIYFSYDVKMKEKGDIPEGYSVSREKKERFSLILESASTNQTSMYLCATYGTAREKLFFGSGTQLSVL.

J is TRBJ2-3 and V is TRBV5-4; no firm D call. Germline values: CDR1 SGHNT, CDR2 YYREEE (reference sequence). V was cut by 4 bases and J by 3 bases, with 18 bases left in between. The CDR3 contains 16 residues. The CDR3 DNA is TGTGCCAGCAGCCCACCCTGGGCCGAAAGTACAGATACGCAGTATTTT. Translating gives CASSPPWAESTDTQYF.

The chain carries TRBV7-3 and TRBJ2-3; TRBD2 matches at 10 bases. J was trimmed by 6 bases and V by 5 bases; bases with no gene match: 14. Germline CDR1 reads SGHTA; CDR2 reads FQGTGA. This CDR3 region has 17 residues. CDR3 in DNA: TGTGCCAGCAGCCGCCAAGACCTAGCGGGGGCGGGTGATACGCAGTATTTT. Residues: CASSRQDLAGAGDTQYF.

This clonotype was detected only a few times. The rearrangement links TRBV20-1 to TRBJ2-1; D is uncertain. V was shortened by 0 bases and J by 10 bases, with 13 bases between the two germline ends. CDR1 and CDR2 from the germline V gene are DFQATT and SNEGSKA (reference sequence). The CDR3 is 13 amino acids. CDR3 sequence (DNA): TGCAGTGCTAGAGATGCCCTTTTCGGAGAGCAGTTCTTC. It yields the protein CSARDALFGEQFF.

V gene TRBV9 combines with J gene TRBJ2-5; D is uncertain. V shed 3 bases and J shed 4 bases, with 7 bases lying between them. The CDR3 sequence is 12 residues long. From germline, CDR1 is SGDLS and CDR2 YYNGEE. The CDR3 spells CASSAESETQYF. The DNA for the CDR3 is TGTGCCAGCAGCGCGGAGTCAGAGACCCAGTACTTC.

This chain uses TRBV5-1 with TRBJ1-2; 9 nucleotides align to TRBD1. The CDR3 is 14 residues long. CDR1 is SGHRS and CDR2 is YFSETQ in the germline V gene. After removal of 4 bases from V and 1 base from J, the junction contained 2 bases not matched to a gene. The CDR3 here is CASSPTGGNYGYTF. The CDR3 bases are TGCGCCAGCAGCCCGACAGGGGGTAACTATGGCTACACCTTC.

This chain connects TRBV19 to TRBJ1-1, with a weak D call TRBD1 (5 bases). The CDR3 loop spans 14 amino acids. The germline V gene encodes CDR1 LNHDA and CDR2 SQIVND (reference sequence). Trimming took off 4 bases at V and 0 bases at J, with 9 bases between the two ends. The CDR3 bases are TGTGCCAGTAGTAAGAGACAGTTGAACACTGAAGCTTTCTTT. It yields the protein CASSKRQLNTEAFF.